This T cell receptor (beta chain) was recorded in a study of CD8 T cells in Susac syndrome. The V gene's germline CDR1 is WSHSY and CDR2 SAAADI. Trimming cost V 7 bases and J 4 bases, with 4 bases left between them. The CDR3 length is 10 residues. By share of the sample, this clonotype is medium-sized. Relapsing-remitting disease, either stable or active, was present in the multiple sclerosis controls, who were treatment-naive patients. The RNA input was about 0.45 to 1 ug, and it was reverse transcribed with random hexamers. TCRdb reanalysed the immunoSEQ multiplex PCR reads using MiXCR and keeps one entry per CDR3 protein. The table lists fewer than 80,000 distinct CDR3 sequences, about 94% of them singletons.

The chain uses TRBV10-2 and TRBJ1-1; D is ambiguous. Specimen: CD8+ T cells from PBMCs. This sequence originates from a human donor with multiple sclerosis. The CDR3 DNA follows: TGCGCCAGCATTGGCACTGAAGCTTTCTTT. This translates into CASIGTEAFF.